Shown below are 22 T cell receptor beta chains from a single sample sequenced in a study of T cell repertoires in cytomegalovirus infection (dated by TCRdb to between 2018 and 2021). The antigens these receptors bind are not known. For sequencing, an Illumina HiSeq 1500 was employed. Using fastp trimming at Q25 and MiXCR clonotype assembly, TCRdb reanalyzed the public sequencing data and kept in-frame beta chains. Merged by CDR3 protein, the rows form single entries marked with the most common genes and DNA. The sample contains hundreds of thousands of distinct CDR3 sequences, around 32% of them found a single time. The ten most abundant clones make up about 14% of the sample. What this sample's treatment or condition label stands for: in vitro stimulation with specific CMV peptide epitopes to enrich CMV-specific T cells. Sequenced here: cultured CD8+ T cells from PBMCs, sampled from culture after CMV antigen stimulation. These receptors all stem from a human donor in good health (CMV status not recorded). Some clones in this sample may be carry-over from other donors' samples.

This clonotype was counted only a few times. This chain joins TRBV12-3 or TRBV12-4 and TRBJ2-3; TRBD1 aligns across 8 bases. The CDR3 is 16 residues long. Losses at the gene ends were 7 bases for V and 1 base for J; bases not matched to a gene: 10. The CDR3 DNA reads TGTGCCAGCACTCCTCACAGGGGGGAACGCACAGATACGCAGTATTTT. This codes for CASTPHRGERTDTQYF.

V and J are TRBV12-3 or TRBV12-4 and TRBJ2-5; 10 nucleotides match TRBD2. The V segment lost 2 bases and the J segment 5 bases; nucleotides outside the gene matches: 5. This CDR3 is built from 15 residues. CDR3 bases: TGTGCCAGCAGTTTAAAGCGGGGGGGCCTTGAGACCCAGTACTTC. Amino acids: CASSLKRGGLETQYF.

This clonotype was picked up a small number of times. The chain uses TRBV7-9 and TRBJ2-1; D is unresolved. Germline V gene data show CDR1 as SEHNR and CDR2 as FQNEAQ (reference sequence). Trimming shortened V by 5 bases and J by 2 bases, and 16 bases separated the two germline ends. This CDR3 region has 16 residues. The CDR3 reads CASSPRDTYAYNEQFF. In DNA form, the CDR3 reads TGTGCCAGCAGCCCTCGAGATACCTACGCCTACAATGAGCAGTTCTTC.

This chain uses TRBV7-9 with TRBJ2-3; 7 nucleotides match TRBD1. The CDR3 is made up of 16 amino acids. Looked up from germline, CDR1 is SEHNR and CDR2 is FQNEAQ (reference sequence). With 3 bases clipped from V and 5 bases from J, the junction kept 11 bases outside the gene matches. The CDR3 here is CASSFYFHTGEDTQYF. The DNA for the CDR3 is TGTGCCAGCAGCTTCTATTTTCATACAGGGGAAGATACGCAGTATTTT. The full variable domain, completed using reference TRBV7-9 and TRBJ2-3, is DTGVSQNPRHKITKRGQNVTFRCDPISEHNRLYWYRQTLGQGPEFLTYFQNEAQLEKSRLLSDRFSAERPKGSFSTLEIQRTEQGDSAMYLCASSFYFHTGEDTQYFGPGTRLTVL.

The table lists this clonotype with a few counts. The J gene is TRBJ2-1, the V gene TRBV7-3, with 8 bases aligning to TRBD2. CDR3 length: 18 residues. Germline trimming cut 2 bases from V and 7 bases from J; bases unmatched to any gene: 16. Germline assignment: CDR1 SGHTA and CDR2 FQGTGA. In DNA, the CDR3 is TGTGCCAGCAGCTTATTTAGCGGGCCGGCGGGGGGACAAAATGAGCAGTTCTTC. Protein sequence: CASSLFSGPAGGQNEQFF.

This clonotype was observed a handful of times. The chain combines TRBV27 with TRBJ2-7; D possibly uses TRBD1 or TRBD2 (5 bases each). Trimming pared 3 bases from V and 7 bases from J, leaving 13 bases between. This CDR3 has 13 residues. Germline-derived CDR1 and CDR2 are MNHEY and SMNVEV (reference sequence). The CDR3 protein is CASSLVPGTEQYV. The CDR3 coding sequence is TGTGCCAGCAGTTTGGTGCCCGGGACGGAGCAGTACGTC.

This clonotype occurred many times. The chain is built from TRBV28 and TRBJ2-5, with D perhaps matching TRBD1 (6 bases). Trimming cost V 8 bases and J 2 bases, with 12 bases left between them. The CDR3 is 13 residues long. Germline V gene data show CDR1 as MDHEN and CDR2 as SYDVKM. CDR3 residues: CASSDRIQETQYF. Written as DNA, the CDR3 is TGTGCCAGCTCGGACAGAATACAAGAGACCCAGTACTTC.

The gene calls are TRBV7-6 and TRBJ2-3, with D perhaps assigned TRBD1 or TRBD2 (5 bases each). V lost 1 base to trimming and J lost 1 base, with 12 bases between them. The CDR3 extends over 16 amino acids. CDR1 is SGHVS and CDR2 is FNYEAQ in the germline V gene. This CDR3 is CASSLVGDGGTDTQYF. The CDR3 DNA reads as TGTGCCAGCAGCTTAGTTGGGGACGGTGGCACAGATACGCAGTATTTT.

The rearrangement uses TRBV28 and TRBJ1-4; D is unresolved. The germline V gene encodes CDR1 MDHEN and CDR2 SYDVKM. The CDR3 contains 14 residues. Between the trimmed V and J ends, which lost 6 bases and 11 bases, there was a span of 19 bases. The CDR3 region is CASSKSNFAGKLFF. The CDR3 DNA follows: TGTGCCAGCAGCAAATCGAACTTCGCGGGGAAACTGTTTTTT.

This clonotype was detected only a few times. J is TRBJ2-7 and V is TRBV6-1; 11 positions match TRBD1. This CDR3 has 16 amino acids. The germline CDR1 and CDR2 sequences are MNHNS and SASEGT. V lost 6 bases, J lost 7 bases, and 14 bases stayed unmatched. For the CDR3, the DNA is TGTGCCAGCAGCGAGGACAGGGGGCCTCCCTGGGGTGAGCAGTACGTC. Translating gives CASSEDRGPPWGEQYV.

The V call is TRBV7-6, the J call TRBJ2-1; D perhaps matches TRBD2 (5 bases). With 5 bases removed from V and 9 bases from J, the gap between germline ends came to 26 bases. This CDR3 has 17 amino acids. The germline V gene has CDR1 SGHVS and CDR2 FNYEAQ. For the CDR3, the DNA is TGTGCCAGCAGCCCCTCGGTGGGTTGGTCGGGGATAAGTGAGCAGTTCTTC. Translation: CASSPSVGWSGISEQFF.

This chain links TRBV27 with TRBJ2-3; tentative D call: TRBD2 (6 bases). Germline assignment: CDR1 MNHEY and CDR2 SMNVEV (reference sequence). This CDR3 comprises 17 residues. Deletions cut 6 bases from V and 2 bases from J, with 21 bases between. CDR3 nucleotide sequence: TGTGCCAGCAGCATAACGAGGTCGGGGGTTATCACAGATACGCAGTATTTT. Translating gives CASSITRSGVITDTQYF.

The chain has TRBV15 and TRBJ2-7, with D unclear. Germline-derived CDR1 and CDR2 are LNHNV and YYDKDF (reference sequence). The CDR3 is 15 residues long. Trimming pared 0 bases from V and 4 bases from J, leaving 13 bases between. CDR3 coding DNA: TGTGCCACCAGCAGAGATTTAGCCAGCTGGTACGAGCAGTACGTC. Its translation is CATSRDLASWYEQYV.

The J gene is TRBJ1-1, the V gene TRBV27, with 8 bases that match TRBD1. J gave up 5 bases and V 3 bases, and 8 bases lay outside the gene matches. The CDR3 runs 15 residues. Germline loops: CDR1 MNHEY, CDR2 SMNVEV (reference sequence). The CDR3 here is CASSLHQGARTEAFF. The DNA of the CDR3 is TGTGCCAGCAGTTTGCATCAGGGGGCGCGGACTGAAGCTTTCTTT.

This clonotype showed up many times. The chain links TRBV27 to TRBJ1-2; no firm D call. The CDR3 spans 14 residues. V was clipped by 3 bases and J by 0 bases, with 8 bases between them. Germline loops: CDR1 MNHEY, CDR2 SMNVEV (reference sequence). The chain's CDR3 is CASSLGRANYGYTF. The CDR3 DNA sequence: TGTGCCAGCAGTTTGGGTCGAGCTAACTATGGCTACACCTTC.

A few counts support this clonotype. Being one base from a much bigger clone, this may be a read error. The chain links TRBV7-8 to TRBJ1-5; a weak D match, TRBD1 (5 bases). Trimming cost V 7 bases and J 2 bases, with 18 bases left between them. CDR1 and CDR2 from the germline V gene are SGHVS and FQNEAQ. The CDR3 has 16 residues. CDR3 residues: CASNKPGATGNQPQHF. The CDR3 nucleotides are TGTGCCAGCAACAAACCTGGGGCAACGGGCAATCAGCCCCAGCATTTT.

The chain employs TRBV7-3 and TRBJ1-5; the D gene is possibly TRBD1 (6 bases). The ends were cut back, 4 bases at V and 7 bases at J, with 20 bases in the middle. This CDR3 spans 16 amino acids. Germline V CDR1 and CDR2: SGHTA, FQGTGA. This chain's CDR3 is CASSSMTQGRGQPQHF. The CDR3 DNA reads TGTGCCAGCAGCTCAATGACACAGGGACGAGGACAGCCCCAGCATTTT.

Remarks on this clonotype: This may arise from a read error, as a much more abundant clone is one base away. CDR3 nucleotide sequence: TGTGCCAGCAGCTTAAACGAGGGGGCATCAGATACGCAGTATTTT. It translates to CASSLNEGASDTQYF. V gene TRBV7-8 combines with J gene TRBJ2-3; 7 nucleotides match TRBD1. This CDR3 comprises 15 residues. With 2 bases clipped from V and 4 bases from J, the junction kept 6 bases outside the gene matches. Germline V gives CDR1 SGHVS, CDR2 FQNEAQ.

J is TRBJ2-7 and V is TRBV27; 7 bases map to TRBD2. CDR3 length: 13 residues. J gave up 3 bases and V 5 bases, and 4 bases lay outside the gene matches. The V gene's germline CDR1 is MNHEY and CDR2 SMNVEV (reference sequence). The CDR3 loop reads CASSGGEGYEQYV. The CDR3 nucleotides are TGTGCCAGCAGTGGGGGGGAGGGCTACGAGCAGTACGTC.

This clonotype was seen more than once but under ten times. The CDR3 sequence is CASSPPGTGGYTF. In nucleotides, the CDR3 is TGTGCCAGCAGCCCTCCCGGGACAGGGGGCTACACCTTC. The chain recombines TRBV7-9 with TRBJ1-2, with 9 nucleotides matching TRBD1. Germline values: CDR1 SEHNR, CDR2 FQNEAQ (reference sequence). The V gene end was trimmed by 5 bases and the J gene end by 8 bases; junction bases not matched to a gene: 6. The CDR3 totals 13 residues.

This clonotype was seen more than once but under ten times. The CDR3 sequence: CASSQSTASTDTQYF. CDR3 coding DNA: TGTGCCAGCAGTCAGTCGACAGCTAGCACAGATACGCAGTATTTT. This chain links TRBV12-3 or TRBV12-4 with TRBJ2-3, with TRBD1 as a possible D gene (5 bases). The CDR3 is 15 residues long. Trimming shortened V by 5 bases and J by 0 bases, and 12 bases separated the two germline ends.

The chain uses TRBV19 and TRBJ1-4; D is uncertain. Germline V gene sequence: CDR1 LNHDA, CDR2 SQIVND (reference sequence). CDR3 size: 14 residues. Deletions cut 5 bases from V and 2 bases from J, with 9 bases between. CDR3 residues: CASSAPFTNEKLFF. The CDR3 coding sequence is TGTGCCAGTAGTGCACCGTTTACTAATGAAAAACTGTTTTTT.